The rows below give T cell receptor beta chains drawn from one sample of a study of shared clonotypes between healthy human individuals. Only in-frame clones appear in the TCRdb table, and some are missing; sequencing was by immunoSEQ multiplex PCR. The sample lists 90,000 to 130,000 clones; roughly 70% were seen once. Sequencing input: memory CD8+ T cells sorted from blood. The receptors were gathered from a woman aged 30 to 39 in good health. Each CDR3 is given without its conserved first and last residue.

v_gene | CDR3aa
TRBV10-3 | AISELPTGVDT
TRBV15 | ATGVSAGGSYEQY
TRBV2 | ASSESLAAIRPQH
TRBV19 | ASSSHGGPQDEQY
TRBV29-1 | TAQGREGYT
TRBV15 | ATSPGGGDNEQF
TRBV4-2 | ASSPSRGEASPLH
TRBV10-2 | ASRQERGEVGYEQY
TRBV5-1 | AISTSGRARDTQY
TRBV18 | ASSPPGQRRSYEQY
TRBV30 | AWSIRTGRTKNIQY
TRBV19 | ASSIELDQPQH
TRBV25-1 | ASSEEGGSYEQY
TRBV5-1 | ASSFGLGTGQSYEQY
TRBV27 | ASSPSGFTNEKLF
TRBV4-1 | ASSQDASAYEQY
TRBV2 | ASSEIGDYHTYEQY
TRBV7-9 | ASSLERGLGETQY
TRBV2 | ASPKTRDVTYEQY
TRBV11-2 | ASSLGLTYEQY
TRBV5-1 | ASSWRSPLLSPNEAF
TRBV30 | AWSEGTNYGYT
TRBV7-9 | ASSSSSSYEQY
TRBV7-2 | ASSSTDSSGNTIY
TRBV7-9 | ASRMGTSGTDTQY
TRBV5-6 | ASSCGLAVLQETQY
TRBV4-2 | ASSQDLGGTAYEQY
TRBV6-7 | ASKDSESSGANVLT
TRBV11-2 | ASSLTGYGAELF
TRBV6-4 | ASRGTRENEAF
TRBV25-1 | ASSGTGVSGANVLT
TRBV7-8 | ASSLAFGLAKAYEQY
TRBV15 | ATSRAGFGTGELF